The 18 T cell receptor beta chains below come from one sample, sequenced in a study of beta chain features in type 1 diabetes. Antigens for these TCRs are unknown. General study findings and limits: Within each of all four CD4+ subsets, Type 1 diabetes patients had TCRB CDR3s that were moderately but significantly shorter.

The isolated RNA, all of it, was reverse transcribed, so expressed TCRB transcripts were what got sequenced. Clones were read by immunoSEQ multiplex PCR, and TCRdb kept only the in-frame ones, dropping some. In the table there are roughly 47,000 clones, 35% to 55% of which are singletons. Specimen: stem cell memory CD4+ T cells from blood. All receptors come from a man aged 25 to 40 with type 1 diabetes.

This sequence joins TRBV5-1 and TRBJ2-1; 7 bases fit TRBD2. Germline V gene data show CDR1 as SGHRS and CDR2 as YFSETQ. V lost 0 bases and J lost 6; bases outside the gene matches: 9. The CDR3 contains 16 residues. The CDR3 protein is CASSLVSSGATNEQFF. The CDR3 DNA reads as TGCGCCAGCAGCTTGGTGTCTAGCGGAGCAACCAATGAGCAGTTCTTC.

This clone was counted only a few times. The chain links TRBV5-4 to TRBJ2-7; unclear D gene. Germline CDR1 is SGHNT and CDR2 is YYREEE (reference sequence). The CDR3 covers 15 residues. Trimming took off 5 bases at V and 3 bases at J, with 18 bases between the two ends. The CDR3 reads CASRIQPAAFYEQYF. The CDR3 DNA reads TGTGCCAGCAGAATCCAACCCGCGGCGTTCTACGAGCAGTACTTC.

The chain uses TRBV19 and TRBJ1-2; D is unresolved. Germline V gene sequence: CDR1 LNHDA, CDR2 SQIVND (reference sequence). The CDR3 is made up of 14 amino acids. Trimming pared 3 bases from V and 2 bases from J, leaving 10 bases between. CDR3: CASSIERENYGYTF. CDR3 sequence (DNA): TGTGCCAGTAGTATTGAAAGGGAGAACTATGGCTACACCTTC.

The V and J genes are TRBV11-2 and TRBJ2-1; weak D call: TRBD2 (6 bases). The germline gives CDR1 SGHAT, CDR2 FQNNGV. Trimming removed 5 bases at V and 7 bases at J, with 24 bases between. This CDR3 region has 17 residues. The DNA for the CDR3 is TGTGCCAGCAGCCCCTGGAGGGGATTAGCGTCGAAAAATGAGCAGTTCTTC. Encoded protein: CASSPWRGLASKNEQFF.

This clone occurred a few times. This rearrangement joins TRBV5-1 to TRBJ2-1; 14 positions match TRBD2. J gave up 4 bases and V 4 bases, and 4 bases lay outside the gene matches. Germline assignment: CDR1 SGHRS and CDR2 YFSETQ. The CDR3 extends over 16 amino acids. In DNA form, the CDR3 reads TGCGCCAGCAGCCAGGGACTAGCGGGGGAGTACAATGAGCAGTTCTTC. Amino acids: CASSQGLAGEYNEQFF.

This clone has only a few counts. This chain links TRBV5-4 with TRBJ2-2; TRBD2 matches 14 bases. CDR1 and CDR2 from the germline V gene are SGHNT and YYREEE (reference sequence). Trimming cost V 4 bases and J 4 bases; bases outside gene matches: 6. The length of the CDR3 is 17 residues. Written as DNA, the CDR3 is TGTGCCAGCAGCCCCCCTGGACTAGCGGGAGGCACCGGGGAGCTGTTTTTT. As protein: CASSPPGLAGGTGELFF.

The J gene is TRBJ1-1, the V gene TRBV15; D is unclear. V was cut by 0 bases and J by 5 bases, with 10 bases left in between. Germline CDR1 is LNHNV and CDR2 is YYDKDF (reference sequence). This CDR3 spans 14 amino acids. CDR3 in DNA: TGTGCCACCAGCAGAGAGTACGGTTCAACTGAAGCTTTCTTT. It yields the protein CATSREYGSTEAFF. Full variable domain (rest looked up from reference TRBV15 and TRBJ1-1): DAMVIQNPRYQVTQFGKPVTLSCSQTLNHNVMYWYQQKSSQAPKLLFHYYDKDFNNEADTPDNFQSRRPNTSFCFLDIRSPGLGDTAMYLCATSREYGSTEAFFGQGTRLTVV.

The chain carries TRBV30 and TRBJ2-6; D gene unclear. V dropped 3 bases and J dropped 0 bases, with 12 bases sitting between them. CDR1 and CDR2 from the germline V gene are GTSNPN and SVGIG (reference sequence). CDR3 size: 16 residues. CDR3 amino acids: CAWRRRGYSGANVLTF. Here the CDR3 DNA reads TGTGCCTGGAGACGACGAGGATACTCTGGGGCCAACGTCCTGACTTTC.

The table lists this clone with a few counts. The V gene is TRBV7-9, the J gene TRBJ2-7, with D perhaps matching TRBD2 (5 bases). This CDR3 has 13 residues. With 5 bases removed from V and 1 base from J, the gap between germline ends came to 9 bases. Looked up from germline, CDR1 is SEHNR and CDR2 is FQNEAQ (reference sequence). This CDR3 reads CASSRGLSYEQYF. CDR3 bases: TGTGCCAGCAGCCGCGGACTTTCCTACGAGCAGTACTTC.

This rearrangement joins TRBV2 to TRBJ2-2; TRBD1 aligns across 7 bases. Germline V CDR1 and CDR2: SNHLY, FYNNEI. The CDR3 extends over 14 amino acids. V lost 7 bases and J lost 7; bases outside the gene matches: 9. CDR3 nucleotides: TGTGCCAGCATCAAGACAGGGAATAACGGGGAGCTGTTTTTT. This codes for CASIKTGNNGELFF.

The V gene is TRBV18, the J gene TRBJ2-7; 7 bases line up with TRBD2. Per the germline V gene, CDR1 is KGHSH and CDR2 is LQKENI. Trimming at V came to 1 base and at J to 6 bases, leaving 3 bases not matched to a gene. CDR3 length: 13 residues. CDR3 coding DNA: TGTGCCAGCTCACCACACCGGGGGGTCGAGCAGTACTTC. It is translated as CASSPHRGVEQYF.

This CDR3 reads CASDPGTGYVYGYTF. In DNA form, the CDR3 reads TGTGCCAGCGACCCCGGGACAGGGTATGTCTATGGCTACACCTTC. The chain employs TRBV25-1 and TRBJ1-2; TRBD1 agrees at 9 bases. Germline CDR1 and CDR2: MGHDK and SYGVNS. This CDR3 is 15 amino acids long. The ends lost 8 bases at V and 4 bases at J; junction bases unmatched: 11.

This clone was seen only a few times. This sequence joins TRBV7-8 and TRBJ2-2; TRBD2 agrees at 7 bases. V lost 3 bases, J lost 4 bases, and 8 bases stayed unmatched. The germline V gene encodes CDR1 SGHVS and CDR2 FQNEAQ. The CDR3 has 16 residues. The DNA for the CDR3 is TGTGCCAGCAGCTTCACTGCGGGAGTTGGCACCGGGGAGCTGTTTTTT. This gives the protein CASSFTAGVGTGELFF.

The V and J genes are TRBV6-6 and TRBJ1-2, with TRBD1 as a possible D gene (5 bases). Trimming shortened V by 0 bases and J by 3 bases, and 11 bases separated the two germline ends. The germline V gene has CDR1 MNHNY and CDR2 SVGAGI (reference sequence). The CDR3 has 15 residues. The CDR3 DNA sequence: TGTGCCAGCAGTTACTCGGGGGGACGGGACTATGGCTACACCTTC. Amino acid sequence: CASSYSGGRDYGYTF.

V is TRBV20-1 and J is TRBJ1-2; perhaps TRBD1 as D (5 bases). The CDR3 is made up of 10 amino acids. Germline CDR1 is DFQATT and CDR2 is SNEGSKA (reference sequence). Trimming pared 7 bases from V and 11 bases from J, leaving 14 bases between. CDR3 in DNA: TGCAGTGTCGACAGTCTACCTTACACCTTC. It is translated as CSVDSLPYTF.

V usage is TRBV6-1 and J usage is TRBJ2-7; D unresolved. This CDR3 is built from 15 residues. V was clipped by 6 bases and J by 0 bases, with 15 bases between them. Per germline, CDR1 MNHNS and CDR2 SASEGT. In nucleotides, the CDR3 is TGTGCCAGCAGACCCCCGGGTACGGGCTCCTACGAGCAGTACTTC. This codes for CASRPPGTGSYEQYF.

The chain uses TRBV18 and TRBJ1-1, with TRBD1 matching 8 bases. The CDR3 consists of 13 residues. V gave up 2 bases and J gave up 10 bases; unmatched junction bases: 6. Per the germline V gene, CDR1 is KGHSH and CDR2 is LQKENI. The CDR3 coding sequence is TGTGCCAGCTCACCAGTCAGGGGGCTTGGAGCTTTCTTT. The encoded protein is CASSPVRGLGAFF.

The V and J genes are TRBV19 and TRBJ2-7; 10 bases line up with TRBD1. J lost 2 bases, V lost 5 bases, and 6 bases had no gene match. In germline, CDR1 is LNHDA, CDR2 SQIVND (reference sequence). This CDR3 comprises 15 residues. The CDR3, as DNA: TGTGCCAGTAGTCTCAGACAGGGGGCCACCTACGAGCAGTACTTC. It yields the protein CASSLRQGATYEQYF. Full variable domain (missing parts from reference TRBV19 and TRBJ2-7): DGGITQSPKYLFRKEGQNVTLSCEQNLNHDAMYWYRQDPGQGLRLIYYSQIVNDFQKGDIAEGYSVSREKKESFPLTVTSAQKNPTAFYLCASSLRQGATYEQYFGPGTRLTVT.